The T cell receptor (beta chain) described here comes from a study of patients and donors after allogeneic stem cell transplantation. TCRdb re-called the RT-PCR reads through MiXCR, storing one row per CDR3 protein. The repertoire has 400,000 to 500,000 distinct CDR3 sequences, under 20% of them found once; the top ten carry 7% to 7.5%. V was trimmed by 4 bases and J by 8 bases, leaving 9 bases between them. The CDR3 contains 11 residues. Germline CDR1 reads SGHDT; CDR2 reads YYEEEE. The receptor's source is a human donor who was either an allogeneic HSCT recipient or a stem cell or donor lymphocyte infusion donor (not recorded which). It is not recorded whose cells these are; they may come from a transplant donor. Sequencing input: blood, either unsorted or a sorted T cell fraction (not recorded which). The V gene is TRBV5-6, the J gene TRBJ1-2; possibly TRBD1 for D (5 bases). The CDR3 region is CASSLGPGYTF. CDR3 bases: TGTGCCAGCAGCCTGGGACCGGGCTACACCTTC. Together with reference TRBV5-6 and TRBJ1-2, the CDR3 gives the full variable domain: DAGVTQSPTHLIKTRGQQVTLRCSPKSGHDTVSWYQQALGQGPQFIFQYYEEEERQRGNFPDRFSGHQFPNYSSELNVNALLLGDSALYLCASSLGPGYTFGSGTRLTVV.